A selection of T cell receptor beta chains follows, all from one sample in a study of shared clonotypes between healthy human individuals. This table comes from immunoSEQ multiplex PCR, and its TCRdb copy is limited to in-frame clones, with some not included. This sample has approximately 2.5 million clones, with approximately 93% found just once. Source material: naive CD4+ T cells from PBMCs. The receptors come from a man aged 18 to 35 in good health. Some clones in this sample may be carry-over from other donors' samples. Each CDR3 is given with its conserved first and last residue. Each record gives: D gene, clone size, V gene, J gene, CDR3 protein, CDR3 DNA. D genes are given only for firm matches. Size is stated for part of the rows, as once, few or many counts, or as a class when the clone is expanded.

>-|once|TRBV7-2|TRBJ2-7
CASSLRTDYEQYF
TGTGCCAGCAGCTTAAGGACGGACTACGAGCAGTACTTC
>-|few|TRBV4-3|TRBJ1-5
CASGLTSDQPQHF
TGCGCCAGCGGGCTAACGAGCGATCAGCCCCAGCATTTT
>-|-|TRBV5-1|TRBJ1-1
CASSFLGMNTEAFF
TGCGCCAGCAGCTTTCTTGGAATGAACACTGAAGCTTTCTTT
>TRBD1|-|TRBV18|TRBJ2-3
CASSPWTGAADTQYF
TGTGCCAGCTCACCATGGACAGGGGCGGCAGATACGCAGTATTTT
>-|-|TRBV7-8|TRBJ1-5
CASSLWSNQPQHF
TGTGCCAGCAGCTTGTGGAGCAATCAGCCCCAGCATTTT
>-|-|TRBV29-1|TRBJ1-1
CSGFRAPNTEAFF
TGCAGCGGGTTCCGGGCTCCGAACACTGAAGCTTTCTTT
>-|-|TRBV5-1|TRBJ2-6
CASSFGRISGANVLTF
TGCGCCAGCAGCTTCGGACGGATCTCTGGGGCCAACGTCCTGACTTTC
>TRBD1|-|TRBV6-5|TRBJ1-3
CASSKRQGGNTIYF
TGTGCCAGCAGTAAAAGACAGGGTGGAAACACCATATATTTT
>-|-|TRBV7-9|TRBJ1-1
CASSSPAGTEAFF
TGTGCCAGCAGCTCCCCCGCCGGGACTGAAGCTTTCTTT
>TRBD1|once|TRBV7-9|TRBJ2-7
CASSLRTGDDEQYF
TGTGCCAGCAGCTTGCGGACAGGGGACGACGAGCAGTACTTC